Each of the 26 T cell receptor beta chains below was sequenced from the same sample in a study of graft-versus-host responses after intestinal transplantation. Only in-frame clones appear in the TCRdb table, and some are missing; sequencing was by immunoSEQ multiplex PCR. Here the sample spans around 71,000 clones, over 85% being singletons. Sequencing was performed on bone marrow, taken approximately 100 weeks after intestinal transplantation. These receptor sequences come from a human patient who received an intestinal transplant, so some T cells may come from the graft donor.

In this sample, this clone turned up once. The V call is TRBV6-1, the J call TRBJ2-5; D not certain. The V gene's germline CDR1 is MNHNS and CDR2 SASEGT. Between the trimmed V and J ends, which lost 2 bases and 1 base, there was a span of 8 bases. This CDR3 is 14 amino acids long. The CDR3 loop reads CASSEPVIQETQYF. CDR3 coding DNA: TGTGCCAGCAGTGAACCAGTGATCCAAGAGACCCAGTACTTC.

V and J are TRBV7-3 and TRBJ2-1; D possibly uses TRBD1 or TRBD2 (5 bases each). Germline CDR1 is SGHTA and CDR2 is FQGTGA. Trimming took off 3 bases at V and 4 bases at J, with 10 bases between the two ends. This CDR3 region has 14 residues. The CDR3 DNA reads TGTGCCAGCAGCTTTCCGGGACGGTACAATGAGCAGTTCTTC. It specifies CASSFPGRYNEQFF.

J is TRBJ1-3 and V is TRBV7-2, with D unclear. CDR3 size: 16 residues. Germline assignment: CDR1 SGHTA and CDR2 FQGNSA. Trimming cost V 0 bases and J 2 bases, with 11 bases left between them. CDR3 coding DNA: TGTGCCAGCAGCTTAGCTAGGCCGACAACTGGAAACACCATATATTTT. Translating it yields CASSLARPTTGNTIYF.

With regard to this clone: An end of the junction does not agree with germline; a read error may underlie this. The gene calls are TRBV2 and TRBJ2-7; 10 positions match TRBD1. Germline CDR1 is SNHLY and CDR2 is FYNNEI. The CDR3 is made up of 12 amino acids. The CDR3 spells CASSEGTGEQYF. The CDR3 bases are TGTGCCAGCAGCGAAGGGACAGGGGAACAGTACTTC.

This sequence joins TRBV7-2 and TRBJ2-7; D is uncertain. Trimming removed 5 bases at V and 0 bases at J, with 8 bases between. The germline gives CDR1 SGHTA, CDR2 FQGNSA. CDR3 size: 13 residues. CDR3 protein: CASSPPSSYEQYF. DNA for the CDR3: TGTGCCAGCAGCCCACCATCCTCCTACGAGCAGTACTTC.

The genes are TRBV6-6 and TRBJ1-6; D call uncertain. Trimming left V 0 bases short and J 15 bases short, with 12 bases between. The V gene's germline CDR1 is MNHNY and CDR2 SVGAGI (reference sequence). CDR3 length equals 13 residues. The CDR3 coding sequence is TGTGCCAGCAGTTACTCCGGGTCAGGTCTCCTCCACTTT. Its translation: CASSYSGSGLLHF.

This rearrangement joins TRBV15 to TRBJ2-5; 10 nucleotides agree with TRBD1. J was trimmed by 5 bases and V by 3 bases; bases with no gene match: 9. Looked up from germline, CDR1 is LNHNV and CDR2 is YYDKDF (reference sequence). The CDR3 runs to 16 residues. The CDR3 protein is CATSSRSTGGFETQYF. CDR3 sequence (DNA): TGTGCCACCAGCAGTCGGTCGACAGGGGGCTTCGAGACCCAGTACTTC.

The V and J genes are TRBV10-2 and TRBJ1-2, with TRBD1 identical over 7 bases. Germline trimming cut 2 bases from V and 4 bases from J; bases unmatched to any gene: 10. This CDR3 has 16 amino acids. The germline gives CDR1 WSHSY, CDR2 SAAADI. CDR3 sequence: CASSELTGDISYGYTF. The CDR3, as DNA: TGCGCCAGCAGTGAGCTTACAGGGGACATAAGCTATGGCTACACCTTC.

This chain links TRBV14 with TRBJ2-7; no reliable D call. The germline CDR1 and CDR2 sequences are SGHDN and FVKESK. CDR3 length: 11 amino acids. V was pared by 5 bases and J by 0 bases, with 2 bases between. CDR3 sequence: CASSYSYEQYF. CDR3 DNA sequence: TGTGCCAGCAGCTACTCCTACGAGCAGTACTTC.

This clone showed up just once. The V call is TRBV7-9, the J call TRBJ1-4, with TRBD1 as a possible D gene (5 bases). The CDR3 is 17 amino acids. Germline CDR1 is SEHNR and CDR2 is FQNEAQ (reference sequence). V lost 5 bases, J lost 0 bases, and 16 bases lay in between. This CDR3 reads CASSATTGSATNEKLFF. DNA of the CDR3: TGTGCCAGCAGCGCGACAACAGGTTCTGCAACTAATGAAAAACTGTTTTTT. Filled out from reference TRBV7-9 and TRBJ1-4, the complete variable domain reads DTGVSQNPRHKITKRGQNVTFRCDPISEHNRLYWYRQTLGQGPEFLTYFQNEAQLEKSRLLSDRFSAERPKGSFSTLEIQRTEQGDSAMYLCASSATTGSATNEKLFFGSGTQLSVL.

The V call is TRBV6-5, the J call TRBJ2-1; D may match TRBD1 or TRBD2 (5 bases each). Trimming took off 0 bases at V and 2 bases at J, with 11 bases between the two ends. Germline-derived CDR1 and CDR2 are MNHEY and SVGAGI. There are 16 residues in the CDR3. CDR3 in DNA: TGTGCCAGCAGTTACTCGAGGGCAGGGCCCTACAATGAGCAGTTCTTC. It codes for CASSYSRAGPYNEQFF.

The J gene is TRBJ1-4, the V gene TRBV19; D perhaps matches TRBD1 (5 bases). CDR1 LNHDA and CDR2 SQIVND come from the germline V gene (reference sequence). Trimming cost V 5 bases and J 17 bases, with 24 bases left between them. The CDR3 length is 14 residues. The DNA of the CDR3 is TGTGCCAGTAGTCCAACCGGGACTCCAAAGTCGGGTTTTTTT. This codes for CASSPTGTPKSGFF.

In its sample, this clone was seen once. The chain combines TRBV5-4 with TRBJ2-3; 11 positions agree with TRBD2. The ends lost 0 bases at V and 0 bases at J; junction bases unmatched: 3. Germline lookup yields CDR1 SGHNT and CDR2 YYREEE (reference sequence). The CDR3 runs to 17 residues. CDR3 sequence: CASSLGLAGISTDTQYF. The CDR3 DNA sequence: TGTGCCAGCAGCTTGGGACTAGCGGGAATCAGCACAGATACGCAGTATTTT.

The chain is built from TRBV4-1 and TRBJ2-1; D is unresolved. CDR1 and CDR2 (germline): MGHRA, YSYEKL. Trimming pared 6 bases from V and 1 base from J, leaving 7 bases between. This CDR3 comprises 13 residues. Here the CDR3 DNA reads TGCGCCAGCAGACTCGGTTCCTACAATGAGCAGTTCTTC. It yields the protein CASRLGSYNEQFF.

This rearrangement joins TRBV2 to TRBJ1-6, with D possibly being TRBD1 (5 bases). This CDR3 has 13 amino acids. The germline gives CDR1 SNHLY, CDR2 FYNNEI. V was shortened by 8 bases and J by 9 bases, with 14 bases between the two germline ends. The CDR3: CASQQGVGSPLHF. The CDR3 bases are TGTGCCAGCCAGCAGGGCGTGGGTTCACCCCTCCACTTT.

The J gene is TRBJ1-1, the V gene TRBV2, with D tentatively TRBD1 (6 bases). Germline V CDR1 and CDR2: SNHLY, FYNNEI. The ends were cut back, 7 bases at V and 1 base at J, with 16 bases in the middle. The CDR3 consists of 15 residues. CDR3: CASIPLNRENTEAFF. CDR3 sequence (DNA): TGTGCCAGCATTCCGCTGAACAGGGAGAACACTGAAGCTTTCTTT.

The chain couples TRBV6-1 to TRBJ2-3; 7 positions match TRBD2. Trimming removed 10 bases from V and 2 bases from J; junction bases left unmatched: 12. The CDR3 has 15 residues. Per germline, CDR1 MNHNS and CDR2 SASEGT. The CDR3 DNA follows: TGTGCCACCGAAGGACTAGAGGTTTACACAGATACGCAGTATTTT. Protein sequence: CATEGLEVYTDTQYF.

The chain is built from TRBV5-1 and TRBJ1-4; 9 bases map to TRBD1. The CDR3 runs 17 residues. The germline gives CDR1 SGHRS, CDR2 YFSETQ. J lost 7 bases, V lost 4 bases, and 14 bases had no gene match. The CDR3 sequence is CASSATITGGKGEKLFF. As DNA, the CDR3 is TGCGCCAGCAGCGCAACCATAACAGGGGGCAAAGGTGAAAAACTGTTTTTT. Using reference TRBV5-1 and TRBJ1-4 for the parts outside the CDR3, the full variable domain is KAGVTQTPRYLIKTRGQQVTLSCSPISGHRSVSWYQQTPGQGLQFLFEYFSETQRNKGNFPGRFSGRQFSNSRSEMNVSTLELGDSALYLCASSATITGGKGEKLFFGSGTQLSVL.

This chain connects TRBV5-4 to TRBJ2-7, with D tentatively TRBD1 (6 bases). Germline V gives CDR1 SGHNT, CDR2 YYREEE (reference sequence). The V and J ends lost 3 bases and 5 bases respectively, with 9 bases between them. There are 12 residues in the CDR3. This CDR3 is CASSSTGHEQYF. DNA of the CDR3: TGTGCCAGCAGCTCAACAGGGCACGAGCAGTACTTC.

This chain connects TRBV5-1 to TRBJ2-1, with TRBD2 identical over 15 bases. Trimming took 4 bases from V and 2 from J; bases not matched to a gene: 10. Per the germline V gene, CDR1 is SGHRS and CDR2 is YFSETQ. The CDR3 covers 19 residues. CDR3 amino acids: CASSGPGLAGGETYNEQFF. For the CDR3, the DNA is TGCGCCAGCAGCGGACCGGGACTAGCGGGGGGCGAGACCTACAATGAGCAGTTCTTC.

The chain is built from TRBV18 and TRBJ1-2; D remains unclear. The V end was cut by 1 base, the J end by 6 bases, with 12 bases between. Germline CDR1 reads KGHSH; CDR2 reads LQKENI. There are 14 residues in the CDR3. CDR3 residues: CASSPRRKGDGYTF. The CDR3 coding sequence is TGTGCCAGCTCACCACGTCGTAAGGGTGATGGCTACACCTTC.

The DNA of the CDR3 is TGTAACTTGAGCTCCTACAATGAGCAGTTCTTC. Residues: CNLSSYNEQFF. The V call is TRBV14, the J call TRBJ2-1; D is undetermined. This CDR3 comprises 11 residues. The germline V gene encodes CDR1 SGHDN and CDR2 FVKESK.

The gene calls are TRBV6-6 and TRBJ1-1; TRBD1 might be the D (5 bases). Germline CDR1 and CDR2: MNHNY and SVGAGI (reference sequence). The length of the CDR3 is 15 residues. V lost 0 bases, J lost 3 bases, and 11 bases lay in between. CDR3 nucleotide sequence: TGTGCCAGCAGTTACTCGATCGGCAGGGACACTGAAGCTTTCTTT. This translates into CASSYSIGRDTEAFF.

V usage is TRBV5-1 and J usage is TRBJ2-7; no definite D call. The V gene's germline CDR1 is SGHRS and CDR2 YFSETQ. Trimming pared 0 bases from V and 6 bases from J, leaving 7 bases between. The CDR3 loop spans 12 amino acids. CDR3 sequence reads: CASSLGVGEQYF. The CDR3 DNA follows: TGCGCCAGCAGCTTGGGAGTAGGCGAGCAGTACTTC.

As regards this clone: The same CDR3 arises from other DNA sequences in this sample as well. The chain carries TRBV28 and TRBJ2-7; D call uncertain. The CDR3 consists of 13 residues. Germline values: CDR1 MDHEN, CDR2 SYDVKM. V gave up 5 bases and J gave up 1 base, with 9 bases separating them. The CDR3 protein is CASSLTESYEQYF. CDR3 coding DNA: TGTGCCAGCAGTCTGACGGAGTCCTACGAGCAGTACTTC. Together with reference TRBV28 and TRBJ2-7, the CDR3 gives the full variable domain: DVKVTQSSRYLVKRTGEKVFLECVQDMDHENMFWYRQDPGLGLRLIYFSYDVKMKEKGDIPEGYSVSREKKERFSLILESASTNQTSMYLCASSLTESYEQYFGPGTRLTVT.

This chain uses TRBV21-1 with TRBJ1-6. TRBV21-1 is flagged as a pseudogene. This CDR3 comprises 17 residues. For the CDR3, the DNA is TGTGCCAGCAGCAAAGGCCCAGGGTCAGGGAGCGATTCACCCCTCCACTTT. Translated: CASSKGPGSGSDSPLHF.